The 16 T cell receptor beta chains below were found in one sample sequenced in a study of early T cells in non-severe SARS-CoV-2 infection. Via MiXCR, TCRdb re-called the 5' RACE reads, giving one row per CDR3 protein. The sample yields tens of thousands of distinct CDR3 sequences, around 6% seen once. What was sequenced was whole blood. The receptors were gathered from an adult who was a healthcare worker with PCR-confirmed SARS-CoV-2 infection or an uninfected control (not recorded which).

A few counts support this clonotype. The V call is TRBV6-1, the J call TRBJ2-2; D call uncertain. Germline values: CDR1 MNHNS, CDR2 SASEGT. V shed 1 base and J shed 1 base, with 7 bases lying between them. This CDR3 is built from 15 residues. CDR3 in DNA: TGTGCCAGCAGTGAAGAGCAGGAGAACACCGGGGAGCTGTTTTTT. Protein: CASSEEQENTGELFF.

This clonotype was recorded at least ten times. The chain has TRBV2 and TRBJ2-1; 12 nucleotides match TRBD2. CDR3 length: 19 residues. The V and J ends lost 6 bases and 6 bases, in that order; junction bases with no gene match: 18. Germline V gene sequence: CDR1 SNHLY, CDR2 FYNNEI. The DNA for the CDR3 is TGTGCCAGCAGCAAACCCCAAACCCGACTAGCGGGAGACCGCAATGAGCAGTTCTTC. Its translation is CASSKPQTRLAGDRNEQFF.

This clonotype was counted a few times. The rearrangement links TRBV20-1 to TRBJ2-1; either TRBD1 or TRBD2 may supply D (5 bases each). Trimming pared 6 bases from V and 5 bases from J, leaving 23 bases between. The CDR3 is 16 amino acids. Germline loops: CDR1 DFQATT, CDR2 SNEGSKA (reference sequence). CDR3 sequence (DNA): TGCAGTGCCCCCGGTTGGGACGGGGCCCCAAACAATGAGCAGTTCTTC. Translated: CSAPGWDGAPNNEQFF.

This clonotype was recorded at least ten times. The chain links TRBV18 to TRBJ2-7; D uncertain. Germline assignment: CDR1 KGHSH and CDR2 LQKENI. Between the trimmed V and J ends, which lost 2 bases and 5 bases, there was a span of 10 bases. The CDR3 is made up of 13 amino acids. CDR3 nucleotides: TGTGCCAGCTCACCAAACGTGGCCGACGAGCAGTACTTC. Protein product: CASSPNVADEQYF.

This clonotype was seen more than once but under ten times. The rearrangement uses TRBV4-2 and TRBJ1-5; weak D call: TRBD1 (5 bases). This CDR3 spans 14 amino acids. Germline-derived CDR1 and CDR2 are LGHNA and YNFKEQ. V was shortened by 0 bases and J by 3 bases, with 6 bases between the two germline ends. CDR3 loop: CASSQETANQPQHF. The CDR3 DNA reads TGTGCCAGCAGCCAAGAGACAGCCAATCAGCCCCAGCATTTT.

The J gene is TRBJ2-7, the V gene TRBV10-3, with no clear D. V was pared by 0 bases and J by 2 bases, with 8 bases between. Germline V gives CDR1 ENHRY, CDR2 SYGVKD. CDR3 length: 14 amino acids. The CDR3 DNA sequence: TGTGCCATCAGTGAGTCTGGCAGTCCCTACGAGCAGTACTTC. It codes for CAISESGSPYEQYF.

The genes are TRBV7-8 and TRBJ1-5; the D is unclear. V shed 2 bases and J shed 0 bases, with 8 bases lying between them. CDR3 length: 15 residues. Germline values: CDR1 SGHVS, CDR2 FQNEAQ. The CDR3 is CASSLRGNSNQPQHF. The CDR3 coding sequence is TGTGCCAGCAGCTTACGGGGAAATAGCAATCAGCCCCAGCATTTT.

This clonotype has just a few counts. The chain couples TRBV27 to TRBJ1-1, with D uncertain. Germline V gene data show CDR1 as MNHEY and CDR2 as SMNVEV (reference sequence). Trimming cost V 5 bases and J 5 bases, with 15 bases left between them. The CDR3 runs 14 residues. The CDR3 DNA sequence: TGTGCCAGCAGTCGAAAGGTGACGAGTACTGAAGCTTTCTTT. It translates to CASSRKVTSTEAFF.

This clonotype was observed at least ten times. This CDR3 reads CASSLSLAAYHTQYF. Written as DNA, the CDR3 is TGTGCCAGCAGTTTATCGCTAGCTGCTTACCATACGCAGTATTTT. This chain uses TRBV27 with TRBJ2-3, with a weak D call TRBD2 (5 bases). V lost 0 bases and J lost 7, with 14 bases in between. The CDR3 is made up of 15 amino acids. Per germline, CDR1 MNHEY and CDR2 SMNVEV (reference sequence).

This clonotype has at least ten counts. The rearrangement uses TRBV12-3 or TRBV12-4 and TRBJ1-4; D is undetermined. V was shortened by 5 bases and J by 5 bases, with 9 bases between the two germline ends. This CDR3 contains 13 residues. The CDR3 loop is CASSTDGNEKLFF. CDR3 bases: TGTGCCAGCAGTACGGACGGGAATGAAAAACTGTTTTTT.

This clonotype came up a few times. V is TRBV21-1 and J is TRBJ1-5. TRBV21-1 is assigned pseudogene status. There are 16 residues in the CDR3. This CDR3 is CASSKADNSGNQPQHF. CDR3 nucleotide sequence: TGTGCCAGCAGCAAGGCAGATAATTCGGGCAATCAGCCCCAGCATTTT.

A few counts support this clonotype. The CDR3: CSGWDRGKDGKLFF. Here the CDR3 DNA reads TGCAGCGGCTGGGACAGGGGGAAGGATGGAAAACTGTTTTTT. The rearrangement links TRBV29-1 to TRBJ1-4; 11 positions match TRBD1. The germline CDR1 and CDR2 sequences are SQVTM and ANQGSEA. The CDR3 loop spans 14 amino acids. The J segment lost 10 bases and the V segment lost 7 bases, leaving 11 bases of the junction unmatched.

The V and J genes are TRBV28 and TRBJ1-1; perhaps TRBD1 as D (6 bases). The CDR3 extends over 12 amino acids. From germline, CDR1 is MDHEN and CDR2 SYDVKM. Trimming took off 2 bases at V and 11 bases at J, with 12 bases between the two ends. The CDR3 bases are TGTGCCAGCAGTTTAGGGAGGGGGATGGCTTTCTTT. Its translation: CASSLGRGMAFF. Complete variable domain (other parts from reference TRBV28 and TRBJ1-1): DVKVTQSSRYLVKRTGEKVFLECVQDMDHENMFWYRQDPGLGLRLIYFSYDVKMKEKGDIPEGYSVSREKKERFSLILESASTNQTSMYLCASSLGRGMAFFGQGTRLTVV.

V and J are TRBV7-9 and TRBJ2-1; TRBD1 agrees at 7 bases. The ends lost 4 bases at V and 4 bases at J; junction bases unmatched: 10. Germline CDR1 and CDR2: SEHNR and FQNEAQ (reference sequence). The CDR3 has 16 residues. CDR3 DNA sequence: TGTGCCAGCAGCTACTCGACAGGGCCCGTGTACAATGAGCAGTTCTTC. It is translated as CASSYSTGPVYNEQFF.

The chain combines TRBV12-3 or TRBV12-4 with TRBJ2-7; TRBD2 matches 8 bases. The CDR3 totals 15 residues. With V trimmed by 5 bases and J by 0 bases, 6 bases remained unmatched. CDR3 sequence: CASSRTSGYSYEQYF. The CDR3 region has the DNA TGTGCCAGCAGTCGTACTAGCGGATACTCCTACGAGCAGTACTTC.

The gene calls are TRBV12-3 or TRBV12-4 and TRBJ2-1; 8 bases are shared with TRBD2. V trimming: 6 bases; J trimming: 1 base; junction bases outside the gene matches: 11. This CDR3 is 17 amino acids long. CDR3 sequence reads: CASSPIGGRRSYNEQFF. The CDR3 DNA reads as TGTGCCAGCAGCCCAATTGGCGGGAGGCGGTCCTACAATGAGCAGTTCTTC.